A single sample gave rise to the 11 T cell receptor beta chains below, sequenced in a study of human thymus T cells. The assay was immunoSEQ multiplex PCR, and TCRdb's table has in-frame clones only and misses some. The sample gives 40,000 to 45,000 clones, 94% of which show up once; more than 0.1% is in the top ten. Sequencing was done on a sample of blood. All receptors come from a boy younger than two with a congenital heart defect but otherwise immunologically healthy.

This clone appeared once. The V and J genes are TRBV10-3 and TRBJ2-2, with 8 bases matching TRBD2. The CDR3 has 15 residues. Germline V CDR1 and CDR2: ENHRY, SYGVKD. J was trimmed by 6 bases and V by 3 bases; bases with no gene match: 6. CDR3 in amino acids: CAISEPSGGSGELFF. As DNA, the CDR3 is TGTGCCATCAGTGAACCCAGCGGGGGCTCCGGGGAGCTGTTTTTT.

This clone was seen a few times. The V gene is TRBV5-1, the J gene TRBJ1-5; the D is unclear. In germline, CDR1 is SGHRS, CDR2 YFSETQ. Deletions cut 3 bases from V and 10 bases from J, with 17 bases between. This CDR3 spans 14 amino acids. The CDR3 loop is CASSSGLGSDPQHF. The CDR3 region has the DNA TGCGCCAGCAGCTCAGGACTAGGATCAGACCCCCAGCATTTT.

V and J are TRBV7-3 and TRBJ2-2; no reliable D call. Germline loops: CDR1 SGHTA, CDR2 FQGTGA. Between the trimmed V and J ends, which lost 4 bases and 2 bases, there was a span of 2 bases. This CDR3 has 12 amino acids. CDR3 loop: CASSYNTGELFF. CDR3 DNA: TGTGCCAGCAGCTATAACACCGGGGAGCTGTTTTTT.

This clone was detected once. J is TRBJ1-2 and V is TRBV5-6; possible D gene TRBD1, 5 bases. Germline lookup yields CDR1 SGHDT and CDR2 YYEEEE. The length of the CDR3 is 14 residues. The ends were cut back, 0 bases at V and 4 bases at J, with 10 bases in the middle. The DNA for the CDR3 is TGTGCCAGCAGCTTGGACAGGAGGATCTATGGCTACACCTTC. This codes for CASSLDRRIYGYTF.

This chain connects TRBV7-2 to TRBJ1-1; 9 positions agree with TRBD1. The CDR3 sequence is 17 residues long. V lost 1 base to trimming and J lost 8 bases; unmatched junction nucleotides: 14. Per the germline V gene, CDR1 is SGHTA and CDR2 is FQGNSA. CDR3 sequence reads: CASSLGTGGAEKGEAFF. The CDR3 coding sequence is TGTGCCAGCAGCTTAGGAACAGGGGGCGCCGAGAAGGGGGAAGCTTTCTTT.

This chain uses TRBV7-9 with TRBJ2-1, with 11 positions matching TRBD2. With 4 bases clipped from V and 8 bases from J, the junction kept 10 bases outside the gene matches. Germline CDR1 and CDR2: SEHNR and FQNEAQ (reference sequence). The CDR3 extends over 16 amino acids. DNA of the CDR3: TGTGCCAGCAGCTCAGTAGCGGGGGGGCTGGTGGATGAGCAGTTCTTC. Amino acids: CASSSVAGGLVDEQFF. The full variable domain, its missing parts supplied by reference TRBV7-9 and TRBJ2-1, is DTGVSQNPRHKITKRGQNVTFRCDPISEHNRLYWYRQTLGQGPEFLTYFQNEAQLEKSRLLSDRFSAERPKGSFSTLEIQRTEQGDSAMYLCASSSVAGGLVDEQFFGPGTRLTVL.

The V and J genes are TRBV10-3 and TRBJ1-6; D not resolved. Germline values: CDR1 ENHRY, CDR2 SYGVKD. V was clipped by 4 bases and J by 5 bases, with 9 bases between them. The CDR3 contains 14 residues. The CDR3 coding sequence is TGTGCCATCAGTGCCTGGCGGGATAATTCACCCCTCCACTTT. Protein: CAISAWRDNSPLHF.

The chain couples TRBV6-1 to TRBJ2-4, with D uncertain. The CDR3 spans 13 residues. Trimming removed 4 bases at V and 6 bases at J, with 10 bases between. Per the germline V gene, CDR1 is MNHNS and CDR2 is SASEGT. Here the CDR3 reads CASSGPRPNIQYF. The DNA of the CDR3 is TGTGCCAGCAGTGGACCTCGGCCAAACATTCAGTACTTC.

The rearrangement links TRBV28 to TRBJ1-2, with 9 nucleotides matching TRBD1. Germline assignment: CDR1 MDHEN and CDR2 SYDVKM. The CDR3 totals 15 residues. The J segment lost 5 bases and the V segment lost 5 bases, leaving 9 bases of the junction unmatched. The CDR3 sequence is CASSLTGGRAYGYTF. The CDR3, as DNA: TGTGCCAGCAGTCTCACAGGGGGCAGGGCGTATGGCTACACCTTC.

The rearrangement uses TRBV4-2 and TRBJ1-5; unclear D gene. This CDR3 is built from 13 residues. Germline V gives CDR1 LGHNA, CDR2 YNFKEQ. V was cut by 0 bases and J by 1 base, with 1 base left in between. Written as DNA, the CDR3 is TGTGCCAGCAGCCAAGACAGCAATCAGCCCCAGCATTTT. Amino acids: CASSQDSNQPQHF.

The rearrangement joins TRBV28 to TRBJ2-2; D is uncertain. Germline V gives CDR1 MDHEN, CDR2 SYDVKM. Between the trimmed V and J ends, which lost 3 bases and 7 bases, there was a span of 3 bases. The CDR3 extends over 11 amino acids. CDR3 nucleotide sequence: TGTGCCAGCAGTTTTTTCGGGGAGCTGTTTTTT. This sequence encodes CASSFFGELFF.